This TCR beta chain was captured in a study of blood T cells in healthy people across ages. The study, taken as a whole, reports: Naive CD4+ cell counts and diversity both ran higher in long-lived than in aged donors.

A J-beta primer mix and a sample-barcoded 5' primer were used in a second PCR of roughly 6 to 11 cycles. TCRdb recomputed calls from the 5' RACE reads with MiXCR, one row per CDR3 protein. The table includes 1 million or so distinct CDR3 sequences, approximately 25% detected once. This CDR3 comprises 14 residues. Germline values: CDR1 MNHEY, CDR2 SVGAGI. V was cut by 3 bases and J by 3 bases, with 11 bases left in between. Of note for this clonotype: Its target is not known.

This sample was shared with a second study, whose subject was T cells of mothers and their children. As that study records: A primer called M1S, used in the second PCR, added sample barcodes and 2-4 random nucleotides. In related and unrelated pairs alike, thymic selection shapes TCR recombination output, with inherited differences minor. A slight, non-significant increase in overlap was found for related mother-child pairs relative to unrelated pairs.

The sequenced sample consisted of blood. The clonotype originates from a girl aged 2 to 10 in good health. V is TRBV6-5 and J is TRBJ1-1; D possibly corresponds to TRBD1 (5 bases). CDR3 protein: CASSYRRVDTEAFF. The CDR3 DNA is TGTGCCAGCAGTTATCGCAGGGTTGACACTGAAGCTTTCTTT.